The 20 T cell receptor beta chains listed next were all sequenced from one sample in a study of cytomegalovirus exposure and HLA in healthy donors. The PCR contained 60 Vbeta and 13 Jbeta primers. The assay was immunoSEQ multiplex PCR, and TCRdb's table has in-frame clones only and misses some. The sample yields some 110,000 clones, 50% to 65% seen once. The sample consisted of PBMCs. The source of these receptors is a woman in her thirties or forties in good health and CMV-seropositive.

In this sample, this clone turned up a few times. The rearrangement joins TRBV27 to TRBJ2-1, with TRBD1 as a possible D gene (6 bases). This CDR3 comprises 13 residues. Germline V gene sequence: CDR1 MNHEY, CDR2 SMNVEV (reference sequence). The germline V and J ends were trimmed by 6 bases and 4 bases, with 10 bases remaining between them. CDR3 amino acids: CASRDSLYNEQFF. The CDR3 nucleotides read TGTGCCAGCAGGGACAGCTTATACAATGAGCAGTTCTTC.

This clone was seen a handful of times. This chain links TRBV4-2 with TRBJ1-1; 7 bases align to TRBD1. The J segment lost 6 bases and the V segment lost 0 bases, leaving 4 bases of the junction unmatched. Per the germline V gene, CDR1 is LGHNA and CDR2 is YNFKEQ. This CDR3 is 14 amino acids long. CDR3 nucleotide sequence: TGTGCCAGCAGCCAAGACGACAGGGTTGCTGAAGCTTTCTTT. As protein: CASSQDDRVAEAFF.

The genes are TRBV4-3 and TRBJ2-2; no firm D call. This CDR3 has 15 residues. V lost 0 bases and J 4 bases, leaving 9 bases between the germline ends. Germline V gives CDR1 LGHNA, CDR2 YSLEER. The CDR3 region is CASSQDKLSTGELFF. CDR3 DNA sequence: TGCGCCAGCAGCCAAGATAAACTGAGCACCGGGGAGCTGTTTTTT.

V and J are TRBV27 and TRBJ2-7; the match to TRBD2 covers 9 bases. Germline CDR1 reads MNHEY; CDR2 reads SMNVEV (reference sequence). J gave up 2 bases and V 2 bases, and 4 bases lay outside the gene matches. This CDR3 is built from 15 residues. CDR3 amino acids: CASSLISGSPYEQYF. The DNA for the CDR3 is TGTGCCAGCAGTTTAATTAGCGGGAGCCCCTACGAGCAGTACTTC.

The CDR3 region has the DNA TGTGCCAGCACCCTACCCAGGGAAGGGGCGAACACTGAAGCTTTCTTT. It translates to CASTLPREGANTEAFF. The chain carries TRBV11-2 and TRBJ1-1, with a possible D match to TRBD1 (5 bases). The V gene's germline CDR1 is SGHAT and CDR2 FQNNGV. The germline V and J ends were trimmed by 7 bases and 1 base, with 19 bases remaining between them. The CDR3 has 16 residues.

CDR3 nucleotides: TGTGCCAGCAGCCCGCCCCCGGAAGCGGGATTGCATTACAATGAGCAGTTCTTC. This gives the protein CASSPPPEAGLHYNEQFF. The chain combines TRBV9 with TRBJ2-1; TRBD2 matches at 7 bases. Germline assignment: CDR1 SGDLS and CDR2 YYNGEE. This CDR3 region has 18 residues. Trimming took 4 bases from V and 4 from J; bases not matched to a gene: 17. The full variable domain, rest sourced from reference TRBV9 and TRBJ2-1, is DSGVTQTPKHLITATGQRVTLRCSPRSGDLSVYWYQQSLDQGLQFLIQYYNGEERAKGNILERFSAQQFPDLHSELNLSSLELGDSALYFCASSPPPEAGLHYNEQFFGPGTRLTVL.

The chain joins TRBV7-2 to TRBJ2-5, with 9 bases aligning to TRBD2. Judging by the DNA end, TRBJ2-7 fits better; the J call may be wrong. Germline V lookup: CDR1 SGHTA, CDR2 FQGNSA. The CDR3 consists of 14 residues. The CDR3 sequence is CASSEGLAVYEQYF. CDR3 sequence (DNA): TGTGCCAGCAGCGAGGGACTAGCTGTCTACGAGCAGTACTTC.

This clone showed up just once. The V and J genes are TRBV6-5 and TRBJ1-2, with unresolved D. The CDR3 covers 11 residues. Trimming took off 5 bases at V and 3 bases at J, with 4 bases between the two ends. From germline, CDR1 is MNHEY and CDR2 SVGAGI. The DNA of the CDR3 is TGTGCCAGCAGTACGGACTATGGCTACACCTTC. This codes for CASSTDYGYTF.

The rearrangement joins TRBV5-6 to TRBJ2-3, with 7 bases matching TRBD2. J was trimmed by 2 bases and V by 0 bases; bases with no gene match: 9. The CDR3 consists of 17 residues. The germline V gene encodes CDR1 SGHDT and CDR2 YYEEEE. Written as DNA, the CDR3 is TGTGCCAGCAGCTTGGCCGGGGGAGGGCTCGCCACAGATACGCAGTATTTT. The encoded protein is CASSLAGGGLATDTQYF.

The chain couples TRBV15 to TRBJ1-5, with 8 positions matching TRBD1. Germline CDR1 is LNHNV and CDR2 is YYDKDF (reference sequence). Trimming took 5 bases from V and 2 from J; bases not matched to a gene: 5. There are 15 residues in the CDR3. The DNA for the CDR3 is TGTGCCACCAGCGTCGACAGGGGAGGCAATCAGCCCCAGCATTTT. This sequence encodes CATSVDRGGNQPQHF.

The gene calls are TRBV5-4 and TRBJ1-2; D remains unclear. Germline V gives CDR1 SGHNT, CDR2 YYREEE (reference sequence). The ends were cut back, 1 base at V and 0 bases at J, with 13 bases in the middle. This CDR3 comprises 16 residues. The CDR3 DNA reads TGTGCCAGCAGCTTGAGTCACAGAGAAACTAACTATGGCTACACCTTC. Protein: CASSLSHRETNYGYTF.

The chain employs TRBV27 and TRBJ1-1, with D unresolved. CDR3 size: 13 residues. Trimming took off 5 bases at V and 1 base at J, with 8 bases between the two ends. CDR1 is MNHEY and CDR2 is SMNVEV in the germline V gene (reference sequence). The CDR3: CASSPRGNTEAFF. DNA of the CDR3: TGTGCCAGCAGTCCCCGCGGGAACACTGAAGCTTTCTTT.

This rearrangement joins TRBV5-1 to TRBJ2-1; the match to TRBD1 covers 7 bases. This CDR3 spans 15 amino acids. The germline V gene has CDR1 SGHRS and CDR2 YFSETQ. V was pared by 0 bases and J by 6 bases, with 6 bases of the junction left unmatched. CDR3 protein: CASSLEGAGVNEQFF. The CDR3 DNA reads TGCGCCAGCAGCTTGGAGGGGGCAGGGGTCAATGAGCAGTTCTTC. The full variable domain, with the rest looked up from reference TRBV5-1 and TRBJ2-1, is KAGVTQTPRYLIKTRGQQVTLSCSPISGHRSVSWYQQTPGQGLQFLFEYFSETQRNKGNFPGRFSGRQFSNSRSEMNVSTLELGDSALYLCASSLEGAGVNEQFFGPGTRLTVL.

The rearrangement uses TRBV6-1 and TRBJ2-3; 7 bases are a match to TRBD2. This CDR3 comprises 15 residues. Germline V gene data show CDR1 as MNHNS and CDR2 as SASEGT. The V gene end was trimmed by 4 bases and the J gene end by 4 bases; junction bases not matched to a gene: 8. Written as DNA, the CDR3 is TGTGCCAGCAGTGTCGCGGGGGAGGACGCAGATACGCAGTATTTT. Translation gives CASSVAGEDADTQYF.

The CDR3 loop is CASSQLLAGGPSEQFF. The DNA of the CDR3 is TGCGCCAGCAGCCAACTATTAGCGGGAGGGCCATCGGAGCAGTTCTTC. This sequence joins TRBV4-1 and TRBJ2-1; 11 nucleotides line up with TRBD2. There are 16 residues in the CDR3. The ends lost 2 bases at V and 10 bases at J; junction bases unmatched: 10. Germline lookup yields CDR1 MGHRA and CDR2 YSYEKL.

The rearrangement links TRBV5-1 to TRBJ2-5, with a weak D call TRBD2 (5 bases). Germline loops: CDR1 SGHRS, CDR2 YFSETQ. The CDR3 loop spans 16 amino acids. Deletions cut 0 bases from V and 5 bases from J, with 17 bases between. DNA of the CDR3: TGCGCCAGCAGCTTGGGTCCCTTCACGGGGTTGGAGACCCAGTACTTC. This encodes CASSLGPFTGLETQYF. Full variable domain (missing parts from reference TRBV5-1 and TRBJ2-5): KAGVTQTPRYLIKTRGQQVTLSCSPISGHRSVSWYQQTPGQGLQFLFEYFSETQRNKGNFPGRFSGRQFSNSRSEMNVSTLELGDSALYLCASSLGPFTGLETQYFGPGTRLLVL.

The chain is built from TRBV9 and TRBJ1-2; the match to TRBD1 covers 9 bases. J was trimmed by 2 bases and V by 4 bases; bases with no gene match: 18. Germline V gives CDR1 SGDLS, CDR2 YYNGEE. CDR3 length: 19 residues. The CDR3 loop reads CASSPPPGQGLPFNYGYTF. In DNA form, the CDR3 reads TGTGCCAGCAGCCCCCCCCCGGGACAGGGATTACCTTTCAACTATGGCTACACCTTC.

This chain uses TRBV9 with TRBJ2-2; TRBD1 matches 10 bases. V was pared by 3 bases and J by 7 bases, with 6 bases of the junction left unmatched. The CDR3 spans 15 residues. Germline assignment: CDR1 SGDLS and CDR2 YYNGEE. CDR3 residues: CASSGTGQGYGELFF. The CDR3 DNA follows: TGTGCCAGCAGCGGTACGGGACAGGGGTACGGGGAGCTGTTTTTT.

In its sample, this clone was seen a few times. The rearrangement links TRBV4-3 to TRBJ2-2, with D perhaps TRBD2 (5 bases). The germline gives CDR1 LGHNA, CDR2 YSLEER. Between the trimmed V and J ends, which lost 1 base and 2 bases, there was a span of 20 bases. The CDR3 loop spans 19 amino acids. The CDR3 protein is CASSQGPGSAKTNTGELFF. The DNA of the CDR3 is TGCGCCAGCAGCCAAGGTCCGGGATCTGCTAAGACCAACACCGGGGAGCTGTTTTTT.

This chain links TRBV7-9 with TRBJ1-1; D unresolved. Deletions cut 1 base from V and 0 bases from J, with 9 bases between. This CDR3 region has 15 residues. CDR1 is SEHNR, CDR2 FQNEAQ, per germline (reference sequence). The DNA for the CDR3 is TGTGCCAGCAGCTTAGAGACAAGGATGAACACTGAAGCTTTCTTT. As protein: CASSLETRMNTEAFF.